Below, one T cell receptor (beta chain) is given with its context. The data belong to a study of blood T cell repertoires in COVID-19. CDR1 SGHNT and CDR2 YYREEE come from the germline V gene (reference sequence). With 0 bases removed from V and 0 bases from J, the gap between germline ends came to 12 bases. This CDR3 contains 16 residues. Some clones are missing from TCRdb's copy, which holds only in-frame ones; the method was immunoSEQ multiplex PCR. The sample includes about 80,000 clones, approximately 89% seen only once; the top ten take less than 9%. The V call is TRBV5-4, the J call TRBJ1-2, with D possibly being TRBD1 (5 bases). Sequencing was done on a sample of peripheral blood. This TCR was recovered from a woman at least 80 years old with acute or convalescent COVID-19. The CDR3 nucleotides are TGTGCCAGCAGCTTGGGGCTGGACATACCTAACTATGGCTACACCTTC. Protein: CASSLGLDIPNYGYTF.